This T cell receptor beta chain is drawn from a study of T cell repertoires in cytomegalovirus infection. Turning to the study itself: Based on public TCR beta signatures, there were indications of CMV infection and of a matching HLA type.

TCRdb used MiXCR to reprocess the reads, holding one entry per CDR3 protein. The sample carries 900,000 to 950,000 distinct CDR3 sequences, under 40% recorded once. The V gene's germline CDR1 is PRHDT and CDR2 FYEKMQ (reference sequence). With 5 bases removed from V and 4 bases from J, the gap between germline ends came to 15 bases. The CDR3 extends over 15 amino acids. About this clonotype: Its antigen is currently unknown.

General observations from the study: The study found HLA-C-restricted CMV-specific TCR beta clonotypes dominating the ex vivo response. Cumulative frequency (of public TCR beta family members) identified carriers of CMV plus the relevant HLA.

The specimen comprised cultured CD8+ T cells from PBMCs, sampled from culture after CMV antigen stimulation. This chain joins TRBV13 and TRBJ2-1; D is undetermined. The receptor was derived from a human donor in good health (CMV status not recorded). Some clones in this sample may be carry-over from other donors' samples. CDR3 DNA sequence: TGTGCCAGCAGCCCCGGCCAGTGGAAGTACAATGAGCAGTTCTTC. Translated: CASSPGQWKYNEQFF.